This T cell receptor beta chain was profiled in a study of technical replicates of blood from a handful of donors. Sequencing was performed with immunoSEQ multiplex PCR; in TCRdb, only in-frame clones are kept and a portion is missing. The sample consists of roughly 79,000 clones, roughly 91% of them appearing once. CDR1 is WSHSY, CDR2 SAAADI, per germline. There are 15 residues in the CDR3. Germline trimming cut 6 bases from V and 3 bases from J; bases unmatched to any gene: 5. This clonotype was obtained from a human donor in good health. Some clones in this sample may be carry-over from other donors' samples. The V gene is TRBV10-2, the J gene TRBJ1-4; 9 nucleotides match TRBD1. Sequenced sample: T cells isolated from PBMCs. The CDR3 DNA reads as TGCGCCAGCAGCGTTCGGACAGGGGCTAATGAAAAACTGTTTTTT. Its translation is CASSVRTGANEKLFF.